The source of this T cell receptor beta chain is a study of OX40 agonist ivuxolimab in advanced cancers. With regard to the full study: Ivuxolimab was an agonistic, fully human IgG2 monoclonal antibody directed against OX40 (CD134), a costimulatory receptor. Intravenous ivuxolimab was administered to patients every 2 weeks at six dose levels: 0.01, 0.1, 0.3, 1.5, 3 and 10 mg/kg. Among the approximately 50 dose-escalation patients, around 20 had hepatocellular carcinoma, approximately 15 melanoma, 9 renal cell carcinoma and 9 head and neck cancer. The dose-escalation cohort was 82.7% male with a mean age of about 54 years, ranging from roughly 20 to 85. Prior anti-PD-1, anti-PD-L1 or anti-CTLA-4 therapy was permitted, and checkpoint inhibitors had been received by less than 45% of dose-escalation patients. Partial responses were achieved by three dose-escalation patients, of whom one had hepatocellular carcinoma and two had cutaneous melanoma. The point of sequencing TCRbeta in the periphery was to test whether ivuxolimab changed TCR sequence diversity and drove clonal T-cell expansion. The monotherapy dose-escalation portion (N ≈ 57 patients) of the phase I ivuxolimab trial is reported in the paper. What the study reported, not specific to this receptor: In the 0.1-3.0 mg/kg groups, partial responders were among the patients with the lowest normalized peripheral clonal expansion, particularly in CD8+ T cells. Antigen specificity was not determined for the clonally expanded peripheral T cells. At doses of 0.1 to 3.0 mg/kg, clonal expansion of both CD4+ and CD8+ T cells in blood was seen between baseline and week 6. After ivuxolimab, more expanded clones were found on average in CD8+ T cells than in CD4+ T cells. Low levels of normalized T-cell clonal expansion were also seen in some patients who did not respond.

To sequence the TCRbeta CDR3 region, genomic DNA was isolated from the sorted cells. The immunoSEQ Assay was used for sequencing of TCRbeta CDR3 regions. Sourced from immuneACCESS, this table was stored by TCRdb with only in-frame sequences that have V and J called. A share of the clones is absent; for the studies checked, an unresolved V gene accounts for under half, and the remainder has no known explanation. Here the sample has about 150,000 clones; roughly 91% occur a single time. The ten largest clones add up to about 0.93% of the sample. The trial excluded patients who had a history of autoimmune disease or were on systemic immunosuppression. Peripheral blood for TCR sequencing was collected from all dose cohorts at baseline, on cycle 4 day 1, and on cycle 7 day 1. The samples were drawn from a first-in-human, open-label, multicenter phase I dose-escalation trial of ivuxolimab. Adults with locally advanced or metastatic head and neck squamous cell, hepatocellular, melanoma or renal cell carcinoma were enrolled in the trial. Before TCR sequencing, CD4+ and CD8+ T cells were separately sorted from peripheral blood.

Remarks on this clone: This receptor's antigen is unknown. No base quality information exists; no much larger clone differs at one position.

CDR1 and CDR2 were assigned from the germline V gene (reference sequence) as WNHNN and SYGVQD. Spanning cysteine to phenylalanine, the CDR3 consists of 15 amino acids. The sequence is cut down to CDR3 DNA, 45 bases in frame from base 1. V and J are truncated by 0 bases and 0 bases respectively, leaving an intervening sequence of 9 bases. The source of this sequence is an adult with an advanced solid tumor such as melanoma, head and neck, liver or kidney cancer. Rearrangement joined TRBV10-1 to TRBJ2-7, and possibly TRBD1, on 6 matching bases. The sequencing used CD4+ or CD8+ T cells sorted from blood, collected in a trial of the OX40 agonist ivuxolimab. The nucleotide sequence is given as TGCGCCAGCAGTGAGTCCAAGGGGGTCTCCTACGAGCAGTACTTC. Translation gives CASSESKGVSYEQYF.